This record concerns one T cell receptor beta chain sequence. Antigen: not known. This sample was included in a study of T cell repertoires in cytomegalovirus infection. Background on the study: Indications came from public TCR beta signatures; they pointed to CMV infection and to a matching HLA type.

Regarding the study as a whole: HLA-C-restricted CMV clonotypes gave the most frequent clonotype in two of eight donors.

TCRdb called the reads again in MiXCR, with one record for every CDR3 protein. The sample carries approximately 180,000 distinct CDR3 sequences, 15% to 20% recorded once. This CDR3 has 16 residues. Germline CDR1 SGHVS, CDR2 FQNEAQ. The V gene end was trimmed by 5 bases and the J gene end by 2 bases; junction bases not matched to a gene: 8. The sequence was obtained from a human donor in good health (CMV status not recorded). Some clones in this sample may be carry-over from other donors' samples. The chain uses TRBV7-8 and TRBJ2-7, with 11 bases identical to TRBD2. Sequenced input: CD8+ T cells from PBMCs. The CDR3 region has the DNA TGTGCCAGCAGCCTGCTACTAGCGGGGGATGCCTACGAGCAGTACTTC. Translation gives CASSLLLAGDAYEQYF.